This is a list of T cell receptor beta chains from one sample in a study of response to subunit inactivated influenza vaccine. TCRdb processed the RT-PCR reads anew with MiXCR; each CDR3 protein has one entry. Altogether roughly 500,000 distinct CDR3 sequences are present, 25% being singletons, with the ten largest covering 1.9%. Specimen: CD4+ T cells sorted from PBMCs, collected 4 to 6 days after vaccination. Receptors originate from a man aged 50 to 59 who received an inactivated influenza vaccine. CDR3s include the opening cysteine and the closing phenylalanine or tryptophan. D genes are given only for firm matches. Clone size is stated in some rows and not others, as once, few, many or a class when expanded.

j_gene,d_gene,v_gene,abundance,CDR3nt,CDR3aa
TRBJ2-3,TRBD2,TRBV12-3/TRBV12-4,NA,TGTGCCAGCAGCACACTAGCGGGAGGAGATACGCAGTATTTT,CASSTLAGGDTQYF
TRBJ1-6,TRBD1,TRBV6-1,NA,TGTGCCAGCAGTGACCGAGGGCTCGGGACAGGGAATTCACCCCTCCACTTT,CASSDRGLGTGNSPLHF
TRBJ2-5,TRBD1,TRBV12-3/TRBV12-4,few,TGTGCCAGCAGTTTTCAGAGGACAGGGGGCAAGGAGACCCAGTACTTC,CASSFQRTGGKETQYF
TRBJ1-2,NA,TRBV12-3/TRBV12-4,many,TGTGCCAGCAGTTTCAGGGAAAACTATGGCTACACCTTC,CASSFRENYGYTF
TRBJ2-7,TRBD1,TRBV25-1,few,TGTGCCAGCAGGGAGACAGGGTGGGGTCTCGAGCAGTACTTC,CASRETGWGLEQYF
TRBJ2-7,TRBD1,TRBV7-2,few,TGTGCCAGCAGCGAGACAGGGGACCACGAGCAGTACTTC,CASSETGDHEQYF
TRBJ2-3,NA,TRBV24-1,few,TGTGCCACCAGTGAAGATGATACAGATACGCAGTATTTT,CATSEDDTDTQYF
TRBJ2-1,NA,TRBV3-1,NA,TGTGCCAGCAGCCAAGTGTACACCTCCGGGGAGCAGTTCTTC,CASSQVYTSGEQFF
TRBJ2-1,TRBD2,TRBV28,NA,TGTGCCAGCAGGCCGGAGCGGGGGGCTTGGAATGAGCAGTTCTTC,CASRPERGAWNEQFF
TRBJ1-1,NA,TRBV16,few,TGTGCCAGCAGCCGCGGACTAGGGACTGAAGCTTTCTTT,CASSRGLGTEAFF
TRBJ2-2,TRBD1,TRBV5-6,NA,TGTGCCAGCAGCTTCCTAAGGGGACAGGGCGATACCGGGGAGCTGTTTTTT,CASSFLRGQGDTGELFF
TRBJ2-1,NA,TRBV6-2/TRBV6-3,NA,TGTGCCAGCAGTGTGACAGGTTTCAGCAATGAGCAGTTCTTC,CASSVTGFSNEQFF
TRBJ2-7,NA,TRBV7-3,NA,TGTGCCAGCAGCTGCCTTTTCTACGAGCAGTACTTC,CASSCLFYEQYF
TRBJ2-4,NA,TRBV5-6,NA,TGTGCCAGCAGCTTGCAGGGAGTAGCCAAAAACATTCAGTACTTC,CASSLQGVAKNIQYF
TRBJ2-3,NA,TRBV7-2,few,TGTGCCAGCAGCTTACACGGGGCCACAGATACGCAGTATTTT,CASSLHGATDTQYF
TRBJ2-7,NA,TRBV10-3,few,TGTGCCATCAGTGAATCGGGGCCGAGACGGAACGAGCAGTACTTC,CAISESGPRRNEQYF
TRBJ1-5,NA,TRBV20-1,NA,TGCAGTGCTAGACAAAACCGGTGGGGAATCACGCATTTT,CSARQNRWGITHF
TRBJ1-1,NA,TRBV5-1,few,TGCGCCAGCATAGGACAGATGAACACTGAAGCTTTCTTT,CASIGQMNTEAFF
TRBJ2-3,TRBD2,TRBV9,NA,TGTGCCAGCAGCGCGACTAGCGGGGGGCCTAGCACAGATACGCAGTATTTT,CASSATSGGPSTDTQYF
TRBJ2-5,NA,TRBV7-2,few,TGTGCCAGCTGTTATGTGTCCGGGGCTCGAGAGACCCAGTACTTC,CASCYVSGARETQYF
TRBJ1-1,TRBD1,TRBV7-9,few,TGTGCCAGCAGTAGACAGGGGGTCACTGAAGCTTTCTTT,CASSRQGVTEAFF
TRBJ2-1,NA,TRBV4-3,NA,TGCGCCAGTTCCAGGGGGCTAGCGGACTACAATGAGCAGTTCTTC,CASSRGLADYNEQFF
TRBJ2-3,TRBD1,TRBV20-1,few,TGCAGTTGGGGGACAGGGGTTGGCCTGGCAGATACGCAGTATTTT,CSWGTGVGLADTQYF
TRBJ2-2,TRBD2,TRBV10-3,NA,TGTGCCATCGCGGCTAGCGGGAGCGTCACCGGGGAGCTGTTTTTT,CAIAASGSVTGELFF
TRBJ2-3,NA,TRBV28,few,TGTGCCAGCAGCTTAGGGGGAGTCACAGATACGCAGTATTTT,CASSLGGVTDTQYF
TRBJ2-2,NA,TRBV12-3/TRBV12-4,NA,TGTGCCAGCAGTTTAGACGGGTTGGCCACCGGGGAGCTGTTTTTT,CASSLDGLATGELFF
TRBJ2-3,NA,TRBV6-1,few,TGTGCCAGCTCGGAACAGGTGATTGGGGATACGCAGTATTTT,CASSEQVIGDTQYF
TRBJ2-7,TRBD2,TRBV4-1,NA,TGCGCCAGCAGCCAAGATACTAGGCGGGGGTTCTCCTACGAGCAGTACTTC,CASSQDTRRGFSYEQYF
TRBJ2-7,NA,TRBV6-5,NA,TGTGCCAGCAGTTATGCGGCAGGGGTATACGAGCAGTACTTC,CASSYAAGVYEQYF
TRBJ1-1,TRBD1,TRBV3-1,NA,TGTGCCAGCAGCCAAGATTTTGGACAGGGGATTAGGATGAACACTGAAGCTTTCTTT,CASSQDFGQGIRMNTEAFF
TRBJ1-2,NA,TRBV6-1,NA,TGTGCCAGCAGAGTCGGGGGAAACGGTGGCTACACCTTC,CASRVGGNGGYTF
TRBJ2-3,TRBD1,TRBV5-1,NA,TGCGCCAGCAGCGTTGGGACAGTTCGAGATACGCAGTATTTT,CASSVGTVRDTQYF